One sample yielded the 32 T cell receptor beta chains listed below, sequenced in a study of control samples from healthy donors and cancer patients. Method: immunoSEQ multiplex PCR; TCRdb's copy keeps in-frame clones and lacks some. The repertoire holds about 97,000 clones, with 92% as singletons. Input material: blood. These TCRs come from a woman under 30 in good health.

The chain combines TRBV5-1 with TRBJ2-5; D gene uncertain. Germline V gene sequence: CDR1 SGHRS, CDR2 YFSETQ. V shed 2 bases and J shed 4 bases, with 12 bases lying between them. This CDR3 spans 14 amino acids. The CDR3 sequence is CASSFASPGETQYF. CDR3 nucleotides: TGCGCCAGCAGCTTCGCGTCCCCCGGAGAGACCCAGTACTTC.

V and J are TRBV20-1 and TRBJ2-1; D gene uncertain. The germline gives CDR1 DFQATT, CDR2 SNEGSKA (reference sequence). The CDR3 is 11 amino acids. Trimming took off 1 base at V and 9 bases at J, with 7 bases between the two ends. The DNA for the CDR3 is TGCAGTGCTAGAGTTATATCTGAGCAGTTCTTC. Its protein product is CSARVISEQFF.

The chain carries TRBV19 and TRBJ2-2; D remains unclear. The CDR3 covers 13 residues. V was clipped by 8 bases and J by 7 bases, with 14 bases between them. Per the germline V gene, CDR1 is LNHDA and CDR2 is SQIVND (reference sequence). The CDR3 DNA reads as TGTGCCAGTTGCCGGTCCTTCGGCGGGGAGCTGTTTTTT. Translating gives CASCRSFGGELFF.

As to this clone: Other nucleotide sequences in the sample specify the same CDR3. This chain links TRBV3-1 (or the pseudogene TRBV3-2) with TRBJ1-1, with D possibly matching TRBD1 (5 bases). The V end was cut by 5 bases, the J end by 4 bases, with 8 bases between. Germline CDR1 LGHDT, CDR2 YNNKEL (reference sequence). This CDR3 is 12 amino acids long. The CDR3 sequence is CASSRGGTEAFF. The CDR3 DNA sequence: TGTGCCAGCAGCAGGGGCGGCACTGAAGCTTTCTTT.

The sample holds a few counts of this clone. DNA for the CDR3: TGTGCCAGCAGCTTGTCGTCAGGGATAACGGCCAATGAGCAGTTCTTC. Translation gives CASSLSSGITANEQFF. The chain links TRBV9 to TRBJ2-1; a possible D gene is TRBD1 (5 bases). Germline-derived CDR1 and CDR2 are SGDLS and YYNGEE. With 4 bases removed from V and 6 bases from J, the gap between germline ends came to 20 bases. The CDR3 covers 16 residues.

The rearrangement uses TRBV27 and TRBJ1-6; a weak D match, TRBD1 (5 bases). The germline V gene encodes CDR1 MNHEY and CDR2 SMNVEV (reference sequence). Trimming took off 2 bases at V and 2 bases at J, with 13 bases between the two ends. The CDR3 has 17 residues. CDR3: CASSLGAQRTYNSPLHF. The DNA for the CDR3 is TGTGCCAGCAGTTTAGGGGCCCAACGGACCTATAATTCACCCCTCCACTTT.

This chain connects TRBV19 to TRBJ1-6; D ambiguous. CDR3 size: 13 residues. Germline CDR1 LNHDA, CDR2 SQIVND (reference sequence). V was clipped by 8 bases and J by 8 bases, with 13 bases between them. Here the CDR3 DNA reads TGTGCCAGTGGATGGGCCCGAGATTCACCCCTCCACTTT. Amino acid sequence: CASGWARDSPLHF.

The V gene is TRBV30, the J gene TRBJ1-5, with 7 bases that match TRBD1. The V gene end was trimmed by 1 base and the J gene end by 1 base; junction bases not matched to a gene: 13. Germline CDR1 and CDR2: GTSNPN and SVGIG (reference sequence). The CDR3 totals 18 residues. CDR3 residues: CAWSGCWDSPLSNQPQHF. The CDR3 nucleotides are TGTGCCTGGAGTGGATGTTGGGACAGTCCGTTAAGCAATCAGCCCCAGCATTTT.

The rearrangement joins TRBV4-1 to TRBJ1-1; D is undetermined. Germline CDR1 is MGHRA and CDR2 is YSYEKL. V lost 0 bases, J lost 8 bases, and 16 bases lay in between. The CDR3 has 15 residues. For the CDR3, the DNA is TGCGCCAGCAGCCAAGAGGGCAGCCGTTGGCCGGAAGCTTTCTTT. It encodes CASSQEGSRWPEAFF.

The rearrangement uses TRBV7-9 and TRBJ2-6; TRBD2 aligns across 13 bases. Per germline, CDR1 SEHNR and CDR2 FQNEAQ (reference sequence). The CDR3 length is 17 residues. With 4 bases clipped from V and 2 bases from J, the junction kept 2 bases outside the gene matches. CDR3 sequence reads: CASSSTSGRTGANVLTF. CDR3 nucleotides: TGTGCCAGCAGCTCGACTAGCGGGAGGACTGGGGCCAACGTCCTGACTTTC.

This clone was seen a single time. CDR3 amino acids: CASSPRVNTGELFF. DNA of the CDR3: TGTGCCAGTAGTCCCAGGGTGAACACCGGGGAGCTGTTTTTT. The chain combines TRBV19 with TRBJ2-2; a weak D match, TRBD1 (5 bases). There are 14 residues in the CDR3. Germline loops: CDR1 LNHDA, CDR2 SQIVND (reference sequence). V gave up 5 bases and J gave up 1 base, with 8 bases separating them.

The chain carries TRBV27 and TRBJ2-1, with D tentatively TRBD2 (6 bases). Germline CDR1 and CDR2: MNHEY and SMNVEV (reference sequence). The V and J ends lost 6 bases and 0 bases respectively, with 12 bases between them. The CDR3 sequence is 15 residues long. The CDR3 spells CASSLGAGSYNEQFF. The CDR3 coding sequence is TGTGCCAGCAGCCTAGGAGCGGGCTCCTACAATGAGCAGTTCTTC.

The rearrangement links TRBV6-4 to TRBJ1-2; D is ambiguous. This CDR3 has 8 residues. CDR1 and CDR2 (germline): MRHNA, SNTAGT. Trimming left V 7 bases short and J 9 bases short, with 3 bases between. The CDR3: CASTRYTF. CDR3 nucleotides: TGTGCCAGCACCCGCTACACCTTC.

V gene TRBV11-1 combines with J gene TRBJ2-1; TRBD2 agrees at 9 bases. The V and J ends lost 6 bases and 9 bases, in that order; junction bases with no gene match: 3. The germline gives CDR1 SGHAT, CDR2 FQDESV (reference sequence). The CDR3 covers 12 residues. In DNA form, the CDR3 reads TGTGCCAGCAGGCGGGAGGGAACTGAGCAGTTCTTC. This encodes CASRREGTEQFF.

This sequence joins TRBV28 and TRBJ1-5; 8 bases agree with TRBD1. Unmatched junction bases numbered 9, after V lost 4 bases and J lost 7 bases. CDR1 and CDR2 (germline): MDHEN, SYDVKM. The CDR3 is made up of 15 amino acids. The CDR3 DNA follows: TGTGCCAGCAGTTCACCAGGGGGCCCTGGGCAGCCCCAGCATTTT. Its protein product is CASSSPGGPGQPQHF.

The sample holds a few counts of this clone. The rearrangement uses TRBV3-1 (or the pseudogene TRBV3-2) and TRBJ1-2, with 7 bases that match TRBD1. In germline, CDR1 is LGHDT, CDR2 YNNKEL (reference sequence). The CDR3 is 15 amino acids. V dropped 3 bases and J dropped 4; count of bases not matched to a gene: 8. CDR3 sequence reads: CASSHWDSAAYGYTF. DNA of the CDR3: TGTGCCAGCAGCCATTGGGACAGTGCTGCCTATGGCTACACCTTC.

V usage is TRBV30 and J usage is TRBJ1-1; D remains ambiguous. Germline V gene sequence: CDR1 GTSNPN, CDR2 SVGIG (reference sequence). The CDR3 loop spans 11 amino acids. CDR3 sequence reads: CSVSMNTEAFF. CDR3 DNA: TGTTCCGTGAGCATGAACACTGAAGCTTTCTTT.

The V and J genes are TRBV28 and TRBJ1-1; no clear D gene. V was shortened by 6 bases and J by 5 bases, with 10 bases between the two germline ends. This CDR3 has 12 amino acids. The germline V gene has CDR1 MDHEN and CDR2 SYDVKM. CDR3 amino acids: CASSDTGTEAFF. The CDR3 DNA is TGTGCCAGCAGCGACACCGGGACTGAAGCTTTCTTT. The full variable domain, its missing parts supplied by reference TRBV28 and TRBJ1-1, is DVKVTQSSRYLVKRTGEKVFLECVQDMDHENMFWYRQDPGLGLRLIYFSYDVKMKEKGDIPEGYSVSREKKERFSLILESASTNQTSMYLCASSDTGTEAFFGQGTRLTVV.

CDR3 nucleotides: TGCGCCAGCAGCCAATTCACAGCCCAAGAGACCCAGTACTTC. This translates into CASSQFTAQETQYF. The chain uses TRBV4-1 and TRBJ2-5; D is undetermined. Trimming removed 2 bases from V and 1 base from J, with 8 bases in between. This CDR3 contains 14 residues. CDR1 is MGHRA, CDR2 YSYEKL, per germline.

The CDR3 bases are TGTGCCAGCAGCCGAGGCGGGGGGTCGTTCACAGATACGCAGTATTTT. This encodes CASSRGGGSFTDTQYF. The chain couples TRBV7-8 to TRBJ2-3, with 8 nucleotides matching TRBD2. CDR1 and CDR2 (germline): SGHVS, FQNEAQ. Unmatched junction bases numbered 9, after V lost 5 bases and J lost 2 bases. This CDR3 region has 16 residues. Full variable domain (missing parts from reference TRBV7-8 and TRBJ2-3): GAGVSQSPRYKVAKRGQDVALRCDPISGHVSLFWYQQALGQGPEFLTYFQNEAQLDKSGLPSDRFFAERPEGSVSTLKIQRTQQEDSAVYLCASSRGGGSFTDTQYFGPGTRLTVL.

The chain has TRBV28 and TRBJ1-5; 10 positions agree with TRBD1. Trimming took 8 bases from V and 3 from J; bases not matched to a gene: 4. The CDR3 consists of 14 residues. Germline loops: CDR1 MDHEN, CDR2 SYDVKM. CDR3: CASRGTGDNQPQHF. DNA of the CDR3: TGTGCCAGCCGAGGGACAGGGGACAATCAGCCCCAGCATTTT.

The chain recombines TRBV19 with TRBJ2-1; 8 nucleotides line up with TRBD2. The germline V gene has CDR1 LNHDA and CDR2 SQIVND (reference sequence). The CDR3 is made up of 15 amino acids. V dropped 6 bases and J dropped 11; count of bases not matched to a gene: 15. CDR3 DNA sequence: TGTGCCAGTAGCCACGGTTCGATAGCGGGACCCAAGCAGTTCTTC. Its translation is CASSHGSIAGPKQFF. Drawing the rest from reference TRBV19 and TRBJ2-1, the complete variable domain is DGGITQSPKYLFRKEGQNVTLSCEQNLNHDAMYWYRQDPGQGLRLIYYSQIVNDFQKGDIAEGYSVSREKKESFPLTVTSAQKNPTAFYLCASSHGSIAGPKQFFGPGTRLTVL.

The chain is built from TRBV3-1 (or the pseudogene TRBV3-2) and TRBJ2-7, with 8 positions matching TRBD2. The CDR3 spans 17 residues. Trimming removed 1 base from V and 3 bases from J; junction bases left unmatched: 11. Germline values: CDR1 LGHDT, CDR2 YNNKEL (reference sequence). The CDR3 is CASSQGGPAGANYEQYF. The DNA of the CDR3 is TGTGCCAGCAGCCAAGGGGGACCAGCGGGGGCCAACTACGAGCAGTACTTC.

The chain couples TRBV7-9 to TRBJ1-1; D is possibly TRBD1 (6 bases). Germline CDR1 reads SEHNR; CDR2 reads FQNEAQ (reference sequence). V lost 8 bases to trimming and J lost 2 bases, with 12 bases between them. This CDR3 spans 13 amino acids. DNA for the CDR3: TGTGCCAGCGGGGGGCTGAGCAACACTGAAGCTTTCTTT. Amino acid sequence: CASGGLSNTEAFF.

The chain carries TRBV6-8 and TRBJ1-5; tentatively, D is TRBD1 (5 bases). The germline V gene encodes CDR1 MNHGY and CDR2 SAAAGT. The CDR3 spans 13 residues. The ends were cut back, 8 bases at V and 4 bases at J, with 12 bases in the middle. This CDR3 reads CASYDRGNQPQHF. CDR3 in DNA: TGTGCCAGCTATGACAGAGGGAATCAGCCCCAGCATTTT.

CDR3 coding DNA: TGTGCCAGCAGTTTATTGAGGGGTGGAGGCACTGAAGCTTTCTTT. It codes for CASSLLRGGGTEAFF. The V and J genes are TRBV27 and TRBJ1-1; D is possibly TRBD1 (5 bases). V lost 1 base and J lost 4, with 13 bases in between. CDR3 length: 15 amino acids. Germline V lookup: CDR1 MNHEY, CDR2 SMNVEV (reference sequence).

This clone was found once. The chain has TRBV28 and TRBJ2-7, with a possible D match to TRBD2 (5 bases). V was clipped by 5 bases and J by 3 bases, with 14 bases between them. The CDR3 sequence is 14 residues long. CDR1 and CDR2 from the germline V gene are MDHEN and SYDVKM. DNA of the CDR3: TGTGCCAGCAGTGCCCCGGGATCCATCTACGAGCAGTACTTC. Amino acids: CASSAPGSIYEQYF.

This sequence joins TRBV19 and TRBJ1-1; no clear D. The CDR3 runs to 11 residues. Trimming stripped 5 bases from V and 6 bases from J, with 7 bases between. Germline CDR1 LNHDA, CDR2 SQIVND (reference sequence). This CDR3 reads CASSWVSEAFF. The CDR3 DNA reads TGTGCCAGTAGTTGGGTCTCTGAAGCTTTCTTT.

The chain uses TRBV6-5 and TRBJ1-2, with D unresolved. Trimming took off 7 bases at V and 6 bases at J, with 12 bases between the two ends. CDR3 length: 12 residues. CDR1 is MNHEY, CDR2 SVGAGI, per germline. The CDR3 DNA follows: TGTGCCAGCAACCCATCCAGAGATGGCTACACCTTC. Translation gives CASNPSRDGYTF.

J is TRBJ2-1 and V is TRBV27; the match to TRBD2 covers 10 bases. The CDR3 sequence is 16 residues long. The germline V gene has CDR1 MNHEY and CDR2 SMNVEV (reference sequence). V trimming: 5 bases; J trimming: 2 bases; junction bases outside the gene matches: 6. This chain's CDR3 is CASSMRLAGAYNEQFF. The CDR3 nucleotides read TGTGCCAGCAGTATGAGGCTAGCGGGGGCCTACAATGAGCAGTTCTTC.

The chain links TRBV3-1 (or the pseudogene TRBV3-2) to TRBJ1-1, with a weak D call TRBD1 (5 bases). CDR1 LGHDT and CDR2 YNNKEL come from the germline V gene (reference sequence). Trimming took 5 bases from V and 1 from J, leaving 11 bases between them. This CDR3 has 14 residues. The CDR3 region is CASSSWGENTEAFF. In DNA form, the CDR3 reads TGTGCCAGCAGCTCGTGGGGGGAGAACACTGAAGCTTTCTTT.

The chain carries TRBV5-1 and TRBJ1-6; 9 bases map to TRBD1. From germline, CDR1 is SGHRS and CDR2 YFSETQ. The CDR3 contains 13 residues. V dropped 3 bases and J dropped 14; count of bases not matched to a gene: 6. Here the CDR3 DNA reads TGCGCCAGCAGCTCGGGACAGGGAGGTTCCCTCCACTTT. Protein: CASSSGQGGSLHF.